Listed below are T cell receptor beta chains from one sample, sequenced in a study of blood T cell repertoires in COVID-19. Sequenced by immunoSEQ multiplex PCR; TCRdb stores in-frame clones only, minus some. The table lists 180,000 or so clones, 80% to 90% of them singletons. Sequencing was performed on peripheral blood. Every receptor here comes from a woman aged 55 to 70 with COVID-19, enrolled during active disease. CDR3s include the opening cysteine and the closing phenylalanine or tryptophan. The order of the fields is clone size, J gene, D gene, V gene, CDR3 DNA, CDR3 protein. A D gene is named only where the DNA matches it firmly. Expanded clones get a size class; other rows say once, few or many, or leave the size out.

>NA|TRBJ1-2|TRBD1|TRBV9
TGTGCCAGCAGCGAATCCCAAGGAGCCGGGACAGCAACTTATGGCTACACCTTC
CASSESQGAGTATYGYTF
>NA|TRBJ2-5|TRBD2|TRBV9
TGTGCCAGCAACCTAGCGGGAGTTGAAGAGACCCAGTACTTC
CASNLAGVEETQYF
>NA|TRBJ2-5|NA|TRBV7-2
TGTGCCAGCAGCTTAGTTTCCCTCGCGGAGACCCAGTACTTC
CASSLVSLAETQYF
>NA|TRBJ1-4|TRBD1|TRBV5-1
TGCGCCAGCAGAGGGGGACAGGTGGCAAGCGAAAAACTGTTTTTT
CASRGGQVASEKLFF
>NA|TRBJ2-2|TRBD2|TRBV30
TGTGCCTGGAGCGGGACTAGCGGAGACACCGGGGAGCTGTTTTTT
CAWSGTSGDTGELFF
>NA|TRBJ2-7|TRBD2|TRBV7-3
TGTGCCAGCAGCTTCGGGATAGCGGGAGGCGCCTACGAGCAGTACTTC
CASSFGIAGGAYEQYF
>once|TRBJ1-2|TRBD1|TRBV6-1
TGTGCCAGCAGTGAAGGGGACAGGGGGCGCCTAAGCTATGGCTACACCTTC
CASSEGDRGRLSYGYTF
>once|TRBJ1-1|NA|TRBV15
TGTGCCACCAACAAGAGAGAGGGGGACGGCACTGAAGCTTTCTTT
CATNKREGDGTEAFF
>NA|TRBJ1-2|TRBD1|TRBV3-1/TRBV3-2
TGTGCCAGCAGTCCTCCGGACAGGGGTAGGGGCTACACCTTC
CASSPPDRGRGYTF
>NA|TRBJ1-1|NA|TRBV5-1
TGCGCCAGCAGCTTGGTAGGCAGGGGCGCGACTGAAGCTTTCTTT
CASSLVGRGATEAFF
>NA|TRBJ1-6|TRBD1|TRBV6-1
TGTGCCAGCAGTGAACGGACAGGGAATTCACCCCTCCACTTT
CASSERTGNSPLHF
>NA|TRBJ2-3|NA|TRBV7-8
TGTGCCAGCAGCCCAGTAGATACGCAGTATTTT
CASSPVDTQYF
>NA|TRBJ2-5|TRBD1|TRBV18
TGTGCCAGCTCACCGGGACAGGGGTCGGAGACCCAGTACTTC
CASSPGQGSETQYF
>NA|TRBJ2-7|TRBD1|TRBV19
TGTGCCAGTAGCCACCGGAGGACAGGTAGGGGTTACGAGCAGTACTTC
CASSHRRTGRGYEQYF
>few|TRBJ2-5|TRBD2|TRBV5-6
TGTGCCAGCAGTTCCGGGACTAGCCGAAAAGTTGGGGAGACCCAGTACTTC
CASSSGTSRKVGETQYF
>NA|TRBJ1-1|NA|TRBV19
TGTGCCAGTAGTATAGGAGGGTTTGGCACTGAAGCTTTCTTT
CASSIGGFGTEAFF
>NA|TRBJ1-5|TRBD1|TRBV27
TGTGCCAGCAGTAAGACAGGGGCACGTCAGCCCCAGCATTTT
CASSKTGARQPQHF
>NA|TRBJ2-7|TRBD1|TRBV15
TGTGCCACAGCCTTTAGGACAGGGGTTGACGAGCAGTACTTC
CATAFRTGVDEQYF
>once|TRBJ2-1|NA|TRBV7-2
TGTGCCAGCACCAGCGCATCCTACAATGAGCAGTTCTTC
CASTSASYNEQFF
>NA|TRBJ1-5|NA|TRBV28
TGTGCCAGCAGTTTAATGGGTCCGGGGCCCCAGCATTTT
CASSLMGPGPQHF
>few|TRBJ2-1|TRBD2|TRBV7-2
TGTGCCAGCAGCGTGGCGGGGGGTCATGAGCAGTTCTTC
CASSVAGGHEQFF
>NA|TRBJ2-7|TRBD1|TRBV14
TGTGCCAGCAGCCAAGCTGTAGACAGGGCCGACTACGAGCAGTACTTC
CASSQAVDRADYEQYF
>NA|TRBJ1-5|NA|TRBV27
TGTGCCAGCAGTTTAATTCAGGGAACCCCAAGCAATCAGCCCCAGCATTTT
CASSLIQGTPSNQPQHF
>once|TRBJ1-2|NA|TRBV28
TGTGCCAGTCAAACAAGTAACTATGGCTACACCTTC
CASQTSNYGYTF
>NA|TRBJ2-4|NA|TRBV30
TGTGCCTTTCAGGGGCAAAACATTCAGTACTTC
CAFQGQNIQYF
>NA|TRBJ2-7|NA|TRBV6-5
TGTGCCAGCATGAGGGACTCTCCGAGTGTCTTCGAGCAGTACTTC
CASMRDSPSVFEQYF
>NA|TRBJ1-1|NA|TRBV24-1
TGTGCCACCAGTGGTCTTGGGGCAGCTGAAGCTTTCTTT
CATSGLGAAEAFF
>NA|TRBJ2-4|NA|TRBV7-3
TGTGCCAGCAGCCTGGGCGGAGGGGACAAAAACATTCAGTACTTC
CASSLGGGDKNIQYF
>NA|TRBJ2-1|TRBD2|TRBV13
TGTGCCAGCAGCTTACCCCTAGCGGACCTCTCCTACAATGAGCAGTTCTTC
CASSLPLADLSYNEQFF
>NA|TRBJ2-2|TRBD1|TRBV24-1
TGTGCCACCAGAACCGGGACAGGGGGCCTAGGAGACACCGGGGAGCTGTTTTTT
CATRTGTGGLGDTGELFF
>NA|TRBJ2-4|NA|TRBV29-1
TGCAGCGGGTCACAGGGTTCTCCCCAAAACATTCAGTACTTC
CSGSQGSPQNIQYF
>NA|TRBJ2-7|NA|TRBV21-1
TGTGCCAGCAGCCTTAGGTCCCGGGACAGGACCTGGGGGAGCTCCTACGAGCAGTACTTC
CASSLRSRDRTWGSSYEQYF
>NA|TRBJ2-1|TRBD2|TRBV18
TGTGCCAGCTCACCACCGTTTCAGTGGGGGGGGAATGAGCAGTTCTTC
CASSPPFQWGGNEQFF